This is a list of T cell receptor beta chains from one sample in a study of CD4 T cells in relation to SARS-CoV-2 and coronaviruses. TCRdb keeps only in-frame clones here, not all; method: immunoSEQ multiplex PCR. The sample lists approximately 64,000 clones; about 95% were seen once. Sequenced input: naive CD4+ T cells from PBMCs. These receptors were obtained from a human donor in good health. Each CDR3 is given without its conserved first and last residue.

V gene,CDR3 length,CDR3 protein
TRBV6-5,13,ASSYSDRGNEKLF
TRBV4-2,12,ASSKLAGNNEQF
TRBV7-6,16,ASSARSGTGPNTGELF
TRBV19,12,ASSMAGATGELF
TRBV12-3/TRBV12-4,10,ASRGGAAEQY
TRBV7-3,13,ASSLSSGNTDTQY
TRBV2,16,ASSERLAGVSNTGELF
TRBV11-2,11,ASTPDTTGEQY
TRBV12-1,13,ASSSTRVSYNEQF
TRBV6-5,11,ASSLQVPGELF
TRBV6-5,10,ASSYDRGPQY
TRBV7-9,13,ASSEQGTTNEKLF
TRBV28,12,ASRDGTGVHEQY
TRBV10-3,9,AISGRDTQY
TRBV27,14,ASSPGLAGGRNEQY
TRBV11-2,17,ASSSLAGQASTIWAEAF
TRBV7-3,12,ASSLIRAGNEQF
TRBV11-2,15,ASSLVGVRTAAYEQY
TRBV9,14,ASSAFSGLLQETQY
TRBV30,15,AWSEGQREKLDYEQY
TRBV30,12,AWSLRGRPGTQY
TRBV6-5,12,ASSWTGGTDTQY
TRBV20-1,9,SAPKTDTQY
TRBV24-1,14,ATSDTGTGGSLKAF
TRBV18,12,ASSPFAVNTEAF
TRBV2,10,ASSGNTGELF
TRBV27,10,ASSSQNNEQF
TRBV11-3,13,ASSQGLTLMETQY
TRBV5-5,12,ASSSRTGTYEQY
TRBV28,13,ASSRLAPTRGELF
TRBV4-1,15,ASSQGGPGLGPSLQY
TRBV27,12,ASSGSDPPGGYT
TRBV6-5,13,ASKVGLAGGYEQY
TRBV6-5,11,ASIGAYSYEQY
TRBV7-9,13,ASSPGGYRNQPQH
TRBV7-6,14,ASSLVGQGGNYGYT
TRBV27,17,ASRLMASGRTANTGELF
TRBV28,14,ASLPGLPSGSYEQY
TRBV3-1/TRBV3-2,12,ASSLLGQQETQY
TRBV28,12,ASSLVSSGNTIY
TRBV27,11,ASSLTPGVGYT